These 10 T cell receptor beta chains originate from one sample sequenced in a study of radiotherapy plus CTLA-4 blockade in lung cancer. Sequenced by immunoSEQ multiplex PCR; TCRdb stores in-frame clones only, minus some. The table lists 60,000 to 70,000 clones, about 80% of them singletons. This specimen was peripheral blood, taken from a patient treated with radiotherapy plus ipilimumab. The receptors here all came from a human donor with non-small cell lung cancer who had a complete response to radiotherapy plus ipilimumab.

This clone showed up just a few times. The chain is built from TRBV21-1 and TRBJ2-7; the listed D gene, TRBD2, was not tested against the DNA. TRBV21-1 corresponds to a pseudogene. The CDR3 spans 16 residues. CDR3 sequence: CASSKRPSGFSYEQYV. The CDR3 bases are TGTGCCAGCAGCAAACGCCCTAGCGGGTTCTCCTACGAGCAGTACGTC.

J is TRBJ1-3 and V is TRBV4-3; weak D call: TRBD1 (5 bases). CDR1 and CDR2 (germline): LGHNA, YSLEER. Deletions cut 3 bases from V and 2 bases from J, with 11 bases between. CDR3 length: 15 amino acids. Here the CDR3 reads CASSHTAGTGNTIYF. The CDR3 DNA sequence: TGCGCCAGCAGCCACACCGCAGGGACTGGAAACACCATATATTTT.

The J gene is TRBJ1-3, the V gene TRBV6-5; possibly TRBD1 for D (5 bases). This CDR3 comprises 15 residues. CDR1 MNHEY and CDR2 SVGAGI come from the germline V gene. Between the trimmed V and J ends, which lost 4 bases and 2 bases, there was a span of 12 bases. The DNA for the CDR3 is TGTGCCAGCAGTTTTAGGGGTTTCACTGGAAACACCATATATTTT. Its translation is CASSFRGFTGNTIYF.

This chain joins TRBV27 and TRBJ1-2; weak D call: TRBD1 (6 bases). This CDR3 is built from 18 residues. V was pared by 6 bases and J by 3 bases, with 26 bases between. The germline CDR1 and CDR2 sequences are MNHEY and SMNVEV (reference sequence). CDR3 DNA: TGTGCCAGCAGACCATCCGACAGGTACAACCATACTGACTATGGCTACACCTTC. This gives the protein CASRPSDRYNHTDYGYTF.

In its sample, this clone is medium-sized (0.01 to 0.1%). V and J are TRBV6-5 and TRBJ1-2; TRBD1 might be the D (5 bases). V dropped 6 bases and J dropped 5 bases, with 13 bases sitting between them. The CDR3 consists of 13 residues. In germline, CDR1 is MNHEY, CDR2 SVGAGI. DNA for the CDR3: TGTGCCAGCAGCCCCTTTGGGGGTTATGGCTACACCTTC. Translating gives CASSPFGGYGYTF.

The V call is TRBV27, the J call TRBJ1-6; tentatively, D is TRBD1 (6 bases). Germline loops: CDR1 MNHEY, CDR2 SMNVEV (reference sequence). Trimming took 4 bases from V and 8 from J, leaving 12 bases between them. The CDR3 consists of 14 residues. CDR3 amino acids: CASSSGASYSPLHF. CDR3 sequence (DNA): TGTGCCAGCAGTTCGGGGGCGTCCTATTCACCCCTCCACTTT.

This clone appeared a single time. The V call is TRBV4-3, the J call TRBJ2-4; TRBD2 aligns across 10 bases. This CDR3 has 18 amino acids. Germline V gene data show CDR1 as LGHNA and CDR2 as YSLEER. The junction had 7 bases not matched to a gene; V was cut back by 1 base and J by 1 base. This CDR3 is CASSQVLAGAGAKNIQYF. As DNA, the CDR3 is TGCGCCAGCAGCCAAGTCCTAGCGGGAGCAGGGGCCAAAAACATTCAGTACTTC.

The chain links TRBV19 to TRBJ2-5; a possible D gene is TRBD1 (6 bases). CDR1 is LNHDA, CDR2 SQIVND, per germline (reference sequence). The V end lost 5 bases, the J end lost 4 bases, and 20 bases lay between the germline ends. CDR3 length: 16 residues. This chain's CDR3 is CASSPTQPQGGETQYF. In nucleotides, the CDR3 is TGTGCCAGTAGTCCCACCCAACCACAGGGTGGAGAGACCCAGTACTTC.

The chain links TRBV18 to TRBJ2-5; D perhaps matches TRBD2 (6 bases). This CDR3 region has 13 residues. The germline gives CDR1 KGHSH, CDR2 LQKENI. V lost 3 bases, J lost 7 bases, and 12 bases lay in between. The CDR3 DNA is TGTGCCAGCTCACCCGGGGGATTGGTGACCCAGTACTTC. Its protein product is CASSPGGLVTQYF. Full variable domain (remainder filled in from reference TRBV18 and TRBJ2-5): NAGVMQNPRHLVRRRGQEARLRCSPMKGHSHVYWYRQLPEEGLKFMVYLQKENIIDESGMPKERFSAEFPKEGPSILRIQQVVRGDSAAYFCASSPGGLVTQYFGPGTRLLVL.

This rearrangement joins TRBV11-2 to TRBJ1-2, with 7 bases that match TRBD1. Germline V gene sequence: CDR1 SGHAT, CDR2 FQNNGV. Losses at the gene ends were 1 base for V and 3 bases for J; bases not matched to a gene: 8. The CDR3 loop spans 16 amino acids. DNA of the CDR3: TGTGCCAGCAGCTTAGGTATCTGGGACAGCTACTATGGCTACACCTTC. Translating it yields CASSLGIWDSYYGYTF.